This T cell receptor beta chain was captured in a study of cytomegalovirus exposure and HLA in healthy donors. Study-wide background: Counted in an early data release were approximately 85 million unique TCRs from HLA-typed donors. General study results and limits: Later analysis suggested links between common viral pathogens and several top significant clusters. Per a prior analysis, the majority of TCR beta V segments were productive roughly 90% or roughly 30% of the time.

The PCR had 60 Vbeta and 13 Jbeta primers. Assay used: immunoSEQ multiplex PCR; TCRdb lists only in-frame clones, some missing. The repertoire consists of 75,000 to 100,000 clones, with around 68% occurring once and the leading ten covering 1.2%. This clone was seen once. Its target is unknown. J gave up 1 base and V 4 bases, and 14 bases lay outside the gene matches. Germline V gene lookup returns CDR1 SGHRS and CDR2 YFSETQ. The CDR3 runs 19 residues. This chain links TRBV5-1 with TRBJ2-1; 10 bases align to TRBD1. Sequenced sample: PBMCs. The clonotype originates from a female donor in good health and CMV-seronegative. CDR3 region: CASSTYRDRGLSSYNEQFF. DNA of the CDR3: TGCGCCAGCAGCACTTACCGGGACAGGGGCCTAAGTTCCTACAATGAGCAGTTCTTC. The full variable domain, in which reference TRBV5-1 and TRBJ2-1 provide the parts outside the CDR3, is KAGVTQTPRYLIKTRGQQVTLSCSPISGHRSVSWYQQTPGQGLQFLFEYFSETQRNKGNFPGRFSGRQFSNSRSEMNVSTLELGDSALYLCASSTYRDRGLSSYNEQFFGPGTRLTVL.